The 17 T cell receptor beta chains in this list originate from one sample, sequenced in a study of sequential checkpoint blockade in melanoma. The treatment denotes: randomized to nivolumab then ipilimumab (arm A) or the reverse (arm B). Only in-frame clones appear in the TCRdb table, and some are missing; sequencing was by immunoSEQ multiplex PCR. The sample holds about 40,000 clones, roughly 88% seen once. Sequencing was performed on CD8+ T cells sorted from blood (inferred from file names), taken from a patient given nivolumab and ipilimumab in sequence. All receptors come from a human donor with melanoma.

The chain is built from TRBV6-1 and TRBJ1-5; D is possibly TRBD1 (5 bases). The CDR3 runs to 14 residues. Germline assignment: CDR1 MNHNS and CDR2 SASEGT. Deletions cut 1 base from V and 6 bases from J, with 10 bases between. In DNA form, the CDR3 reads TGTGCCAGCAGTGAAGTGGGTAGGGGTCAGCCCCAGCATTTT. It yields the protein CASSEVGRGQPQHF.

This sequence joins TRBV29-1 and TRBJ2-2; D perhaps matches TRBD2 (5 bases). Trimming shortened V by 4 bases and J by 3 bases, and 12 bases separated the two germline ends. The CDR3 covers 14 residues. CDR1 and CDR2 (germline): SQVTM, ANQGSEA. The chain's CDR3 is CSVGERTDTGELFF. In DNA form, the CDR3 reads TGCAGCGTTGGGGAGAGGACGGACACCGGGGAGCTGTTTTTT.

The chain is built from TRBV5-1 and TRBJ2-7; TRBD1 matches at 11 bases. Germline assignment: CDR1 SGHRS and CDR2 YFSETQ. V lost 0 bases and J lost 6; bases outside the gene matches: 2. The CDR3 totals 14 residues. CDR3 region: CASSLEGTGGEQYV. CDR3 bases: TGCGCCAGCAGCTTGGAGGGGACAGGGGGCGAGCAGTACGTC.

The rearrangement uses TRBV28 and TRBJ1-1; unclear D gene. The V end lost 3 bases, the J end lost 3 bases, and 8 bases lay between the germline ends. Germline CDR1 is MDHEN and CDR2 is SYDVKM. The CDR3 has 13 amino acids. The chain's CDR3 is CASSLRADTEAFF. The CDR3, as DNA: TGTGCCAGCAGTTTGAGGGCTGACACTGAAGCTTTCTTT.

The CDR3 coding sequence is TGTGCCAGCAGCTTGGTTCCAGGGAAACCCTACAATGAGCAGTTCTTC. It encodes CASSLVPGKPYNEQFF. The V gene is TRBV5-8, the J gene TRBJ2-1; possible D gene TRBD1, 5 bases. V gave up 0 bases and J gave up 2 bases, with 12 bases separating them. Germline assignment: CDR1 SGHTS and CDR2 YDEGEE. The CDR3 length is 16 residues.

The rearrangement uses TRBV6-5 and TRBJ2-6; a possible D gene is TRBD2 (6 bases). CDR1 MNHEY and CDR2 SVGAGI come from the germline V gene. This CDR3 has 15 amino acids. V was shortened by 2 bases and J by 2 bases, with 7 bases between the two germline ends. CDR3 DNA: TGTGCCAGCAGTTACGCGGGGCCTGGGGCCAACGTCCTGACTTTC. The encoded protein is CASSYAGPGANVLTF.

The chain couples TRBV9 to TRBJ1-1, with D uncertain. CDR3 size: 17 residues. Trimming took 3 bases from V and 1 from J, leaving 19 bases between them. Germline V gene lookup returns CDR1 SGDLS and CDR2 YYNGEE. CDR3 protein: CASSGTLGRTTNTEAFF. CDR3 nucleotide sequence: TGTGCCAGCAGCGGCACCTTGGGCAGGACTACGAACACTGAAGCTTTCTTT.

This chain links TRBV19 with TRBJ1-1, with D perhaps TRBD1 (5 bases). The V end was cut by 1 base, the J end by 6 bases, with 9 bases between. CDR3 length: 13 residues. Germline values: CDR1 LNHDA, CDR2 SQIVND (reference sequence). CDR3 loop: CASSIGQGAEAFF. CDR3 bases: TGTGCCAGTAGTATAGGGCAGGGCGCTGAAGCTTTCTTT.

This clone appeared a single time. This chain connects TRBV6-6 to TRBJ2-7, with D perhaps TRBD1 (5 bases). V lost 0 bases and J lost 5, with 8 bases in between. The germline V gene has CDR1 MNHNY and CDR2 SVGAGI (reference sequence). There are 13 residues in the CDR3. The CDR3 sequence: CASSYSRGHEQYV. The CDR3 DNA is TGTGCCAGCAGTTACTCAAGGGGTCACGAGCAGTACGTC.

The gene calls are TRBV30 and TRBJ2-3; 8 bases match TRBD2. The CDR3 is made up of 14 amino acids. V was clipped by 0 bases and J by 1 base; unmatched bases: 0. CDR1 GTSNPN and CDR2 SVGIG come from the germline V gene (reference sequence). CDR3 bases: TGTGCCTGGAGTGTGGGACTAGGCACAGATACGCAGTATTTT. Protein product: CAWSVGLGTDTQYF.

The chain has TRBV30 and TRBJ2-5; TRBD1 matches at 10 bases. Judging by the DNA end, TRBJ2-7 fits better; the J call may be wrong. Germline V CDR1 and CDR2: GTSNPN, SVGIG (reference sequence). This CDR3 comprises 13 residues. The CDR3 DNA follows: TGTGCCTGGTTTGACAGGGGGCAGGCCGAGCAGTACTTC. Translated, it gives CAWFDRGQAEQYF.

This clone was found once. J is TRBJ1-1 and V is TRBV4-1; possible D gene TRBD1, 5 bases. V was clipped by 3 bases and J by 2 bases, with 10 bases between them. Germline loops: CDR1 MGHRA, CDR2 YSYEKL. The CDR3 consists of 14 residues. For the CDR3, the DNA is TGCGCCAGCAGCCAGGGGCCCCTCAACACTGAAGCTTTCTTT. Translated, it gives CASSQGPLNTEAFF.

The J gene is TRBJ1-2, the V gene TRBV29-1; TRBD1 agrees at 9 bases. The CDR3 sequence is 14 residues long. V trimming: 3 bases; J trimming: 2 bases; junction bases outside the gene matches: 4. Looked up from germline, CDR1 is SQVTM and CDR2 is ANQGSEA. In DNA, the CDR3 is TGCAGCGTTGACGGGACAGGGAGGAACTATGGCTACACCTTC. Translating gives CSVDGTGRNYGYTF.

The rearrangement links TRBV10-1 to TRBJ2-7; 13 bases are shared with TRBD2. The CDR3 is 16 amino acids. In germline, CDR1 is WNHNN, CDR2 SYGVQD (reference sequence). The V and J ends lost 4 bases and 4 bases, in that order; junction bases with no gene match: 7. DNA for the CDR3: TGCGCCAGCAGTGGGAGACTAGCGGGAGGTATTTACGAGCAGTACTTC. Its translation: CASSGRLAGGIYEQYF.

This chain joins TRBV28 and TRBJ2-7, with a weak D call TRBD1 (6 bases). The ends were cut back, 0 bases at V and 0 bases at J, with 9 bases in the middle. Per the germline V gene, CDR1 is MDHEN and CDR2 is SYDVKM. The CDR3 spans 15 residues. The CDR3 nucleotides read TGTGCCAGCAGTTTATGGCAGGACAGCTCCTACGAGCAGTACTTC. It codes for CASSLWQDSSYEQYF.

The chain combines TRBV9 with TRBJ2-5; 7 bases agree with TRBD2. The CDR3 contains 15 residues. V shed 0 bases and J 5 bases; nucleotides not matched to a gene: 7. Per germline, CDR1 SGDLS and CDR2 YYNGEE. The CDR3 protein is CASSVGGGTSETQYF. The CDR3, as DNA: TGTGCCAGCAGCGTAGGGGGGGGAACAAGTGAGACCCAGTACTTC.

The J gene is TRBJ2-2, the V gene TRBV4-2; TRBD2 aligns across 7 bases. The CDR3 is 16 residues long. After removal of 0 bases from V and 5 bases from J, the junction contained 6 bases not matched to a gene. The germline CDR1 and CDR2 sequences are LGHNA and YNFKEQ. CDR3 coding DNA: TGTGCCAGCAGCCAAGAGGGGGGGGTTCGGACCGGGGAGCTGTTTTTT. Its translation: CASSQEGGVRTGELFF.